A selection of T cell receptor beta chains follows, all from one sample in a study of cytotoxic CD8 clonotypes in ibrutinib-treated CLL. Sequencing used immunoSEQ multiplex PCR; TCRdb keeps in-frame clones, though not all of them. The sample consists of 200,000 or so clones, over 65% of them appearing once. This sample comprised PBMCs, obtained after 12 months of ibrutinib treatment. The receptors were sampled from a human donor with chronic lymphocytic leukemia. CDR3s include the opening cysteine and the closing phenylalanine or tryptophan. The D gene is left open where the match is weak. Clone size is given for some rows only: seen once, a few or many times, or a class if the clone is expanded.

j_call: TRBJ2-1; v_call: TRBV29-1; d_call: NA; clone_size: NA; cdr3_nt: TGCAGCGTTGATGGCTATTCCGATGAGCAGTTCTTC; cdr3_aa: CSVDGYSDEQFF
j_call: TRBJ2-1; v_call: TRBV9; d_call: TRBD2; clone_size: NA; cdr3_nt: TGTGCCAGCAGCCCCCTCCTAGGGAGGGATGAGCAGTTCTTC; cdr3_aa: CASSPLLGRDEQFF
j_call: TRBJ2-3; v_call: TRBV30; d_call: NA; clone_size: NA; cdr3_nt: TGTGCCTGGAGGCGGGCAGGGACAGATACGCAGTATTTT; cdr3_aa: CAWRRAGTDTQYF
j_call: TRBJ1-2; v_call: TRBV6-1; d_call: TRBD1; clone_size: NA; cdr3_nt: TGTGCCAGCAGTGAACCCATACAGGGGAACTATGGCTACACCTTC; cdr3_aa: CASSEPIQGNYGYTF
j_call: TRBJ1-5; v_call: TRBV15; d_call: NA; clone_size: NA; cdr3_nt: TGTGCCACCAGCGGAGGGTGGGATCAGCCCCAGCATTTT; cdr3_aa: CATSGGWDQPQHF
j_call: TRBJ2-2; v_call: TRBV21-1; d_call: NA; clone_size: NA; cdr3_nt: TGTGCCAGCCCCGCCGGGGAGCTGTTTTTT; cdr3_aa: CASPAGELFF
j_call: TRBJ2-1; v_call: TRBV7-3; d_call: NA; clone_size: NA; cdr3_nt: TGTGCCAGCAGCTGGCGAGCGGGCGAGCAGTTCTTC; cdr3_aa: CASSWRAGEQFF
j_call: TRBJ1-1; v_call: TRBV7-2; d_call: NA; clone_size: NA; cdr3_nt: TGTGCCAGCAGCTACCTGTTAGGGAACACTGAAGCTTTCTTT; cdr3_aa: CASSYLLGNTEAFF
j_call: TRBJ2-3; v_call: TRBV5-1; d_call: NA; clone_size: NA; cdr3_nt: TGCGCCAGCAGCTTGGGACTAAAGGCAGATACGCAGTATTTT; cdr3_aa: CASSLGLKADTQYF
j_call: TRBJ1-2; v_call: TRBV10-3; d_call: NA; clone_size: NA; cdr3_nt: TGTGCCATCAATGAGGGGGGTTCTAACTATGGCTACACCTTC; cdr3_aa: CAINEGGSNYGYTF
j_call: TRBJ1-1; v_call: TRBV28; d_call: NA; clone_size: NA; cdr3_nt: TGTGCCAGCAGTCAAGGACCCGGGAACACTGAAGCTTTCTTT; cdr3_aa: CASSQGPGNTEAFF
j_call: TRBJ2-1; v_call: TRBV19; d_call: TRBD1; clone_size: once; cdr3_nt: TGTGCCAGTAGTATTGCGGGACAGGGGGCGAATGAGCAGTTCTTC; cdr3_aa: CASSIAGQGANEQFF
j_call: TRBJ1-2; v_call: TRBV6-5; d_call: NA; clone_size: NA; cdr3_nt: TGTGCCAGCAGCTCCCCCAACTATGGCTACACCTTC; cdr3_aa: CASSSPNYGYTF
j_call: TRBJ1-2; v_call: TRBV6-1; d_call: NA; clone_size: NA; cdr3_nt: TGTGCCAGCAGTTCGTCAGGTTACTATGGCTACACCTTC; cdr3_aa: CASSSSGYYGYTF
j_call: TRBJ1-1; v_call: TRBV5-1; d_call: NA; clone_size: NA; cdr3_nt: TGCGCCAGCAGCTTGGGGGACTTGTCGAACACTGAAGCTTTCTTT; cdr3_aa: CASSLGDLSNTEAFF
j_call: TRBJ1-2; v_call: TRBV5-6; d_call: TRBD1; clone_size: NA; cdr3_nt: TGTGCCAGCAGCATGGGACAGGGGGCCCAAACCAACTATGGCTACACCTTC; cdr3_aa: CASSMGQGAQTNYGYTF
j_call: TRBJ1-6; v_call: TRBV27; d_call: NA; clone_size: NA; cdr3_nt: TGTGCCAGCAGCCCTTTCCAGGGGAATAATTCACCCCTCCACTTT; cdr3_aa: CASSPFQGNNSPLHF
j_call: TRBJ1-1; v_call: TRBV30; d_call: NA; clone_size: NA; cdr3_nt: TGTGCCTGGACCTACGGGGGAAAAGCTGAAGCTTTCTTT; cdr3_aa: CAWTYGGKAEAFF
j_call: TRBJ1-5; v_call: TRBV30; d_call: NA; clone_size: few; cdr3_nt: TGTGCCTGGGCGACAGGATATCAGCCCCAGCATTTT; cdr3_aa: CAWATGYQPQHF
j_call: TRBJ2-6; v_call: TRBV4-3; d_call: NA; clone_size: few; cdr3_nt: TGCGCCAGCAGCCAAGAACCTTCCGGGGCCAACGTCCTGACTTTC; cdr3_aa: CASSQEPSGANVLTF
j_call: TRBJ1-1; v_call: TRBV7-3; d_call: NA; clone_size: NA; cdr3_nt: TGTGCCAGCAGGGCCGCGACTCAGGGGAACACTGAAGCTTTCTTT; cdr3_aa: CASRAATQGNTEAFF
j_call: TRBJ1-2; v_call: TRBV7-2; d_call: TRBD1; clone_size: NA; cdr3_nt: TGTGCCAGCAGCTTATTGCCAAGACAGGGGCCCCACTTC; cdr3_aa: CASSLLPRQGPHF
j_call: TRBJ2-4; v_call: TRBV11-2; d_call: NA; clone_size: NA; cdr3_nt: TGTGCCAGCAGCTCGGGCCTGGGGTTAGCCAAAAACATTCAGTACTTC; cdr3_aa: CASSSGLGLAKNIQYF
j_call: TRBJ1-2; v_call: TRBV6-5; d_call: NA; clone_size: NA; cdr3_nt: TGTGCCAGCAGTTCACACATTAACTATGGCTACACCTTC; cdr3_aa: CASSSHINYGYTF
j_call: TRBJ1-4; v_call: TRBV9; d_call: NA; clone_size: NA; cdr3_nt: TGTGCCAGCAGCGTTCAGGGCACTAATGAAAAACTGTTTTTT; cdr3_aa: CASSVQGTNEKLFF
j_call: TRBJ2-3; v_call: TRBV7-2; d_call: TRBD2; clone_size: NA; cdr3_nt: TGTGCCAGCAGCTTAATGACTAGCGGGACAGATACGCAGTATTTT; cdr3_aa: CASSLMTSGTDTQYF
j_call: TRBJ1-2; v_call: TRBV6-5; d_call: NA; clone_size: NA; cdr3_nt: TGTGCCAGCCGAGAGGGGAGCTATGGCTACACCTTC; cdr3_aa: CASREGSYGYTF
j_call: TRBJ1-1; v_call: TRBV19; d_call: NA; clone_size: NA; cdr3_nt: TGTGCCAGTAGTATAGTCCAGGGGAGGAGCACTGAAGCTTTCTTT; cdr3_aa: CASSIVQGRSTEAFF
j_call: TRBJ1-1; v_call: TRBV6-5; d_call: NA; clone_size: NA; cdr3_nt: TGTGCCAGCAGCTTACAGGGTATGGTAGGCACTGAAGCTTTCTTT; cdr3_aa: CASSLQGMVGTEAFF
j_call: TRBJ1-2; v_call: TRBV25-1; d_call: NA; clone_size: NA; cdr3_nt: TGTGCCAGCAGTCCTCTCGGCGGACACGGGATTTCGAGCTACACCTTC; cdr3_aa: CASSPLGGHGISSYTF
j_call: TRBJ2-7; v_call: TRBV5-8; d_call: TRBD2; clone_size: NA; cdr3_nt: TGTGCCAGCAGGGTTGGGAGCGGGAGCCTCTCCTACGAGCAGTACTTC; cdr3_aa: CASRVGSGSLSYEQYF
j_call: TRBJ2-7; v_call: TRBV7-3; d_call: NA; clone_size: many; cdr3_nt: TGTGCCAGCAGCTTAGGCTTCGGGCAGACCTACGAGCAGTACTTC; cdr3_aa: CASSLGFGQTYEQYF
j_call: TRBJ1-1; v_call: TRBV5-1; d_call: TRBD1; clone_size: NA; cdr3_nt: TGCGCCAGCAGCTCGACAGGGGCGAGGGACACTGAAGCTTTCTTT; cdr3_aa: CASSSTGARDTEAFF
j_call: TRBJ2-1; v_call: TRBV5-1; d_call: TRBD2; clone_size: NA; cdr3_nt: TGCGCCAGCCATCGGGGTAGTACTAGCGGGAACAATGAGCAGTTCTTC; cdr3_aa: CASHRGSTSGNNEQFF
j_call: TRBJ1-4; v_call: TRBV4-3; d_call: NA; clone_size: NA; cdr3_nt: TGCGCCAGCAGCCAACGAAACCCACCGGGAGAAAAACTGTTTTTT; cdr3_aa: CASSQRNPPGEKLFF
j_call: TRBJ1-6; v_call: TRBV6-6; d_call: TRBD1; clone_size: many; cdr3_nt: TGTGCCAGCAATCCACAGGGGACAAATTCACCCCTCCACTTT; cdr3_aa: CASNPQGTNSPLHF
j_call: TRBJ1-6; v_call: TRBV7-3; d_call: NA; clone_size: few; cdr3_nt: TGTGCCAGCAGCGCCAACAGGGCTTCACCCCTCCACTTT; cdr3_aa: CASSANRASPLHF
j_call: TRBJ2-1; v_call: TRBV11-3; d_call: NA; clone_size: NA; cdr3_nt: TGTGCCAGCAGGGGGCAAAATGAGCAGTTCTTC; cdr3_aa: CASRGQNEQFF
j_call: TRBJ2-7; v_call: TRBV30; d_call: NA; clone_size: few; cdr3_nt: TGTGCCTGGAGTGTACAGAGGTACGAGCAGTACTTC; cdr3_aa: CAWSVQRYEQYF
j_call: TRBJ1-4; v_call: TRBV30; d_call: TRBD1; clone_size: NA; cdr3_nt: TGTGCCCTGGACAGGGGGCGCAGGGCAAGGGTTGTGGAAAAACTGTTTTTT; cdr3_aa: CALDRGRRARVVEKLFF
j_call: TRBJ1-1; v_call: TRBV6-6; d_call: NA; clone_size: few; cdr3_nt: TGTGCCAGCAGTTACAAGGAGAACACCCTCTTT; cdr3_aa: CASSYKENTLF
j_call: TRBJ1-1; v_call: TRBV18; d_call: NA; clone_size: NA; cdr3_nt: TGTGCCAGCTCACCACCCCCGTGGAGCGAAGCTTTCTTT; cdr3_aa: CASSPPPWSEAFF
j_call: TRBJ1-1; v_call: TRBV29-1; d_call: NA; clone_size: NA; cdr3_nt: TGCAGCGTTCAAGGGGGGGTGGTCGACACTGAAGCTTTCTTT; cdr3_aa: CSVQGGVVDTEAFF
j_call: TRBJ1-2; v_call: TRBV28; d_call: TRBD1; clone_size: NA; cdr3_nt: TGTGCCAGCATCCATTCCCCGGACAGGGGCAACTATGGCTACACCTTC; cdr3_aa: CASIHSPDRGNYGYTF
j_call: TRBJ2-3; v_call: TRBV14; d_call: NA; clone_size: NA; cdr3_nt: TGTGCCAGCAGCCAAGATAGGGTAGGGATCACAGATACGCAGTATTTT; cdr3_aa: CASSQDRVGITDTQYF
j_call: TRBJ1-2; v_call: TRBV19; d_call: NA; clone_size: NA; cdr3_nt: TGTGCCAGTAGTATTACGACGGTATATGGCTACACCTTC; cdr3_aa: CASSITTVYGYTF
j_call: TRBJ2-7; v_call: TRBV10-2; d_call: NA; clone_size: NA; cdr3_nt: TGCGCCAGCAGCCAGGGCCTTAGCTCCTACGAGCAGTACTTC; cdr3_aa: CASSQGLSSYEQYF
j_call: TRBJ2-2; v_call: TRBV21-1; d_call: NA; clone_size: few; cdr3_nt: TGTGCCAGCACTACAAGAGGGGGTTCCGGGGAGCTGTTTTTT; cdr3_aa: CASTTRGGSGELFF
j_call: TRBJ1-2; v_call: TRBV29-1; d_call: NA; clone_size: NA; cdr3_nt: TGCAGCTCACCCACAGGGAACTATGGCTACACCTTC; cdr3_aa: CSSPTGNYGYTF
j_call: TRBJ2-3; v_call: TRBV29-1; d_call: NA; clone_size: NA; cdr3_nt: TGCAGCGTTGTGGGCACAAGCACAGATACGCAGTATTTT; cdr3_aa: CSVVGTSTDTQYF
j_call: TRBJ1-2; v_call: TRBV28; d_call: TRBD1; clone_size: NA; cdr3_nt: TGTGCCAGCAGTTTCCCTGGACAGGGAGAAAGGAATGGCTACACCTTC; cdr3_aa: CASSFPGQGERNGYTF
j_call: TRBJ2-7; v_call: TRBV7-2; d_call: TRBD1; clone_size: NA; cdr3_nt: TGTGCCAGCAGCTGGACAGGGGGAGGCTCCTACGAGCAGTACTTC; cdr3_aa: CASSWTGGGSYEQYF
j_call: TRBJ2-1; v_call: TRBV28; d_call: TRBD1; clone_size: NA; cdr3_nt: TGTGCCAGCAAGGACAGGGATTTATTTGAGCAGTTCTTC; cdr3_aa: CASKDRDLFEQFF
j_call: TRBJ2-5; v_call: TRBV5-3; d_call: NA; clone_size: NA; cdr3_nt: TGTGCCAGAAGCTTTCGAAGGACAGAGAAGAAAGAGACCCAGTACTTC; cdr3_aa: CARSFRRTEKKETQYF
j_call: TRBJ2-1; v_call: TRBV6-5; d_call: TRBD2; clone_size: NA; cdr3_nt: TGTGCCAGCAGTTACCTATCCGGGACTAGCAGTGATGAGCAGTTCTTC; cdr3_aa: CASSYLSGTSSDEQFF